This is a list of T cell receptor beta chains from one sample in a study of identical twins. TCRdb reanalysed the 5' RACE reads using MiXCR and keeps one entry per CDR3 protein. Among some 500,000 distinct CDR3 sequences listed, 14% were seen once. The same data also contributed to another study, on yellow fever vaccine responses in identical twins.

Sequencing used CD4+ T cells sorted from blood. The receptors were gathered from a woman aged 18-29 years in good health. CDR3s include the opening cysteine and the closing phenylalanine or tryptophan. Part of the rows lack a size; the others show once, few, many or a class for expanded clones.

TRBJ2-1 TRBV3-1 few CASSPGLAGGRFNEQFF
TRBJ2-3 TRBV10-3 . CAATGAGYSDTQYF
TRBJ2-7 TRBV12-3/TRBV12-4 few CASSPGLSLGGIYEQYF
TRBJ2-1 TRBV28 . CASSLFQGGNEQFF
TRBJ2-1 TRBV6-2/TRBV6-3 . CASSYSDLSGRLYNEQFF
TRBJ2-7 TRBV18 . CASSRGANSYEQYF
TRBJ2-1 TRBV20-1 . CSVEPGLAGVGNEQFF
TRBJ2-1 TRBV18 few CASSPRSGVYNEQFF
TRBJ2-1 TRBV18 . CASSPLRPERQGGYNEQFF
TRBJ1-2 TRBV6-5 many CASSYRNKDRGYRGYTF
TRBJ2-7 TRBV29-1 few CSVAPWTSSNEQYF
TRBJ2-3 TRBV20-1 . CSARDSGQGTDTQYF
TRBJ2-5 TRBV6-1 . CASNLLGAETQYF
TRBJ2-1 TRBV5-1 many CASSLVQGFNNEQFF
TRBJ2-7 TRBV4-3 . CASSQDRTGRSYEQYF
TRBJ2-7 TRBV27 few CASRRSEGYEQYF
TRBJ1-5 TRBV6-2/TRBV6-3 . CASSQDGNNQPQHF
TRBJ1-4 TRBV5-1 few CASSYRDRVEKLFF
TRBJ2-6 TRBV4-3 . CASSQEQGSSSGANVLTF
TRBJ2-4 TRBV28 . CASSLTVLAGGHIATKNIQYF
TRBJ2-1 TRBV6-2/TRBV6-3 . CASSVRTGGLYNEQFF
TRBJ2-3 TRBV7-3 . CASSLRAGSSTDTQYF
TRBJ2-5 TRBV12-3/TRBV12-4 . CASSLVGVIGQETQYF
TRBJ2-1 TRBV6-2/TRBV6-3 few CASRAVRRVNLRQSSYNEQFF
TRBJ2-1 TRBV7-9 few CASSLGLAELGEQFF
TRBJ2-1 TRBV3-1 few CASSQGTSREQFF
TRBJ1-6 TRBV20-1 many CSARDDGNSPLHF
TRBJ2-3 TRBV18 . CASSQAGGLGDTQYF
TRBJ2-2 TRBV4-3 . CASSQILLGLAGGTGELFF
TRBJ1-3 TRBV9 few CASSVGTSSGNTIYF
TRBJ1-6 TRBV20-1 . CSGYGQGTVSLHF
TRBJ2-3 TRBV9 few CASSVVGGRPDTQYF
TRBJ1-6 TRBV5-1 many CASSLEQGSSPLHF
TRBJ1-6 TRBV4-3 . CASSQDLPGQHNSPLHF
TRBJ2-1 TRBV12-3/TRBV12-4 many CASSPFDSGQFYNEQFF
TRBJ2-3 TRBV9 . CASSVLSGSRPDTQYF
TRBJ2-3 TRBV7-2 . CASSLLAGGGPDTQYF
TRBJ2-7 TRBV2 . CASRDDGLYEQYF
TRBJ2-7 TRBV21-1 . CASSKTRRVRESYEQYF
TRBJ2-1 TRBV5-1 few CASSLVGVSDHNEQFF
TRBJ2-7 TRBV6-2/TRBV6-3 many CASSRADYEQYF
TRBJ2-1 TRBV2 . CASSFDSEPGLAVGNEQFF
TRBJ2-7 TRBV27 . CASSSHNRGTGSYEQYF
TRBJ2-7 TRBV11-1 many CASSLVPFEEQYF
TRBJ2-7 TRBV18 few CASSPPISGGYEQYF
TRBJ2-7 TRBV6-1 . CASSPPGTSFHEQYF
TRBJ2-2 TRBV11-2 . CASSLALGTKTGELFF
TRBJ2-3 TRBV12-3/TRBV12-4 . CASSLGAGGSTDTQYF
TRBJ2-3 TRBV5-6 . CASSLRLAGWGTDTQYF
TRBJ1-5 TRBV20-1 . CSASSAVSNQPQHF
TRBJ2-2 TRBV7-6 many CASSQGRGNTGELFF
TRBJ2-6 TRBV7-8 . CASSPTSGTITGANVLTF
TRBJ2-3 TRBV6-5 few CAWTRDTQYF
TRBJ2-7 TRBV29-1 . CSASRDITNYEQYF
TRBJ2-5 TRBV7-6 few CASSLSPPRPELAGGQETQYF
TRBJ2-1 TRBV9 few CASSVDPTAGNEQFF
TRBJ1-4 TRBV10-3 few CAIGPTNEKLFF
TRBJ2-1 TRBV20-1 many CSALGGTSYNEQFF
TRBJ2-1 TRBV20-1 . CSARRAGQGVMGPYNEQFF